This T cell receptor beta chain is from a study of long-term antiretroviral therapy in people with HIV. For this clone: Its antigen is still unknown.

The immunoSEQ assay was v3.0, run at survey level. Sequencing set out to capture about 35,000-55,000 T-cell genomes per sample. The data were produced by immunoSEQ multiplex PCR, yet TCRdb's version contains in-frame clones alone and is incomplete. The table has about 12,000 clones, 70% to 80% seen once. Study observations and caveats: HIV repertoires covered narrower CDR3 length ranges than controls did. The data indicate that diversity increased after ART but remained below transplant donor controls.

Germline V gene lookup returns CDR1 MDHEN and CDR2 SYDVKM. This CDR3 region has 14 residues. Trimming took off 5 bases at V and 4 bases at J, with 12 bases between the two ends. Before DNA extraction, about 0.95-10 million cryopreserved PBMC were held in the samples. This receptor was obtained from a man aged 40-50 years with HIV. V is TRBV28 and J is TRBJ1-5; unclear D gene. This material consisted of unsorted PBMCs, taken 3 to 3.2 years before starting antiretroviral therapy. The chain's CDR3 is CASSARTDNQPQHF. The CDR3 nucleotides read TGTGCCAGCAGTGCCCGGACTGATAATCAGCCCCAGCATTTT. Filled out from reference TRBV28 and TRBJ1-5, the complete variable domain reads DVKVTQSSRYLVKRTGEKVFLECVQDMDHENMFWYRQDPGLGLRLIYFSYDVKMKEKGDIPEGYSVSREKKERFSLILESASTNQTSMYLCASSARTDNQPQHFGDGTRLSIL.